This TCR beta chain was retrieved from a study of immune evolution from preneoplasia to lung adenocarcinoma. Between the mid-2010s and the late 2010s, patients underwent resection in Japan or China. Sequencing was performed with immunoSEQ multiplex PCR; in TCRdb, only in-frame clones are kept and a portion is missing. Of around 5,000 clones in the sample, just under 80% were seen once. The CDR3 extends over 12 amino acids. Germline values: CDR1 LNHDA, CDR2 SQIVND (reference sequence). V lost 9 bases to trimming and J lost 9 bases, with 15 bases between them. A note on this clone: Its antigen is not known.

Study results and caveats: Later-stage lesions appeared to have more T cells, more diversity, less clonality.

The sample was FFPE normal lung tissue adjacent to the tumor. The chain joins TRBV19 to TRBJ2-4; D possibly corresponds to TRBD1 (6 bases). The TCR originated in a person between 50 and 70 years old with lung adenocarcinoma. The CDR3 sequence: CASRDRSLIQYF. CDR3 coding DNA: TGTGCCAGCAGAGACAGGTCACTCATTCAGTACTTC.